Here is one T cell receptor (beta chain) with its context. Its antigen remains unknown. Germline CDR1 reads MRHNA; CDR2 reads SNTAGT. This CDR3 comprises 16 residues. The ends lost 2 bases at V and 1 base at J; junction bases unmatched: 4. The sample belongs to a study of T cells in localized non-small cell lung cancer. The repertoire was sequenced with immunoSEQ multiplex PCR; TCRdb's copy has only in-frame clones and lacks some. The data show approximately 150,000 clones, about 90% seen once. Study-wide findings and caveats: Appearances in adjacent lung were noted for a median about 50 of the top 100 tumor clones. Higher T cell density in the blood was associated with longer overall survival, whereas higher adjacent-lung clonality associated with shorter survival.

The sequenced sample was peripheral blood, obtained before any cancer treatment. The chain is built from TRBV6-4 and TRBJ2-3, with 9 positions matching TRBD1. This TCR was recovered from a female donor of 60 years or more with stage I lung adenocarcinoma. In DNA form, the CDR3 reads TGTGCCAGCAGTGACGTCTGGACAGGGGGCACAGATACGCAGTATTTT. Translating it yields CASSDVWTGGTDTQYF.